This TCR beta chain was observed in a study of T cell clonality in common variable immunodeficiency. The assay was immunoSEQ multiplex PCR, and TCRdb's table has in-frame clones only and misses some. The sample was found to contain 40,000 to 45,000 clones, and every one recurs. Deletions cut 5 bases from V and 4 bases from J, with 14 bases between. This CDR3 region has 15 residues. Germline lookup yields CDR1 LNHDA and CDR2 SQIVND (reference sequence). This clone was counted a few times. The read finishes 3 residues shy of the CDR3 end, and the germline J gene is used to complete it. Patients and controls were mostly of Caucasian heritage. Heparinized whole blood, about 4.5 to 9 ml, came from each donor.

This receptor was taken from a person aged 18 to 70 in good health. The chain has TRBV19 and TRBJ2-2; D unresolved. What was sequenced was peripheral blood mononuclear cells. The CDR3 here is CASSLQLDLTGELFF. The CDR3 bases that were read are TGTGCCAGTAGTCTCCAGCTAGACCTCACCGGGGAG. Using reference TRBV19 and TRBJ2-2 for the parts outside the CDR3, the full variable domain is DGGITQSPKYLFRKEGQNVTLSCEQNLNHDAMYWYRQDPGQGLRLIYYSQIVNDFQKGDIAEGYSVSREKKESFPLTVTSAQKNPTAFYLCASSLQLDLTGELFFGEGSRLTVL.